A single sample is the source of the 8 T cell receptor beta chains below, sequenced in a study of technical replicates of blood from a handful of donors. This table comes from immunoSEQ multiplex PCR, and its TCRdb copy is limited to in-frame clones, with some not included. The table includes approximately 15,000 clones, about nine tenths detected once. The material sequenced was PBMCs. The source of these receptors is a human donor in good health.

This chain uses TRBV5-1 with TRBJ2-2, with D unclear. Germline CDR1 is SGHRS and CDR2 is YFSETQ. This CDR3 comprises 15 residues. V shed 0 bases and J shed 7 bases, with 13 bases lying between them. The CDR3 region is CASSLALIVGGELFF. The CDR3 DNA sequence: TGCGCCAGCAGCTTGGCCCTCATAGTCGGCGGGGAGCTGTTTTTT. The entire variable domain, with the rest obtained from reference TRBV5-1 and TRBJ2-2, is as follows: KAGVTQTPRYLIKTRGQQVTLSCSPISGHRSVSWYQQTPGQGLQFLFEYFSETQRNKGNFPGRFSGRQFSNSRSEMNVSTLELGDSALYLCASSLALIVGGELFFGEGSRLTVL.

The genes are TRBV25-1 and TRBJ1-2, with D perhaps matching TRBD1 (6 bases). Trimming removed 5 bases from V and 4 bases from J, with 11 bases in between. Germline CDR1 MGHDK, CDR2 SYGVNS. The CDR3 runs 13 residues. CDR3 nucleotide sequence: TGTGCCAGCAGTACCAGGGGTGGCTATGGCTACACCTTC. Translated: CASSTRGGYGYTF.

This clone has a single count. The chain employs TRBV5-6 and TRBJ2-7; the D gene is possibly TRBD1 (5 bases). This CDR3 region has 14 residues. The V gene lost 0 bases and the J gene lost 0 bases, with 7 bases spanning the gap. Germline CDR1 SGHDT, CDR2 YYEEEE. The CDR3 DNA sequence: TGTGCCAGCAGCTTGGGGGGCAGCTCCTACGAGCAGTACTTC. Amino acid sequence: CASSLGGSSYEQYF. Combining the CDR3 with reference TRBV5-6 and TRBJ2-7 gives the whole variable domain DAGVTQSPTHLIKTRGQQVTLRCSPKSGHDTVSWYQQALGQGPQFIFQYYEEEERQRGNFPDRFSGHQFPNYSSELNVNALLLGDSALYLCASSLGGSSYEQYFGPGTRLTVT.

The V and J genes are TRBV28 and TRBJ2-1; 7 bases line up with TRBD2. Germline V gene sequence: CDR1 MDHEN, CDR2 SYDVKM. Trimming cost V 8 bases and J 0 bases; bases outside gene matches: 7. The length of the CDR3 is 15 residues. The CDR3 loop reads CASSSGGFSYNEQFF. The CDR3 nucleotides are TGTGCCAGCTCTAGCGGAGGCTTCTCCTACAATGAGCAGTTCTTC.

This chain links TRBV5-6 with TRBJ2-7; possible D gene TRBD1, 6 bases. V gave up 3 bases and J gave up 1 base, with 11 bases separating them. Germline-derived CDR1 and CDR2 are SGHDT and YYEEEE. CDR3 length: 14 amino acids. CDR3 in DNA: TGTGCCAGCAGCTGGGGGCTAGAGTCCTACGAGCAGTACTTC. This translates into CASSWGLESYEQYF.

This clone occurred once. The gene calls are TRBV6-6 and TRBJ2-7, with TRBD1 matching over 8 bases. J lost 3 bases, V lost 0 bases, and 4 bases had no gene match. The germline gives CDR1 MNHNY, CDR2 SVGAGI (reference sequence). The CDR3 covers 15 residues. CDR3 sequence: CASSYSSGQVYEQYF. In DNA form, the CDR3 reads TGTGCCAGCAGTTACTCGTCGGGACAGGTCTACGAGCAGTACTTC.

The chain couples TRBV9 to TRBJ2-1, with 12 bases that match TRBD2. V lost 0 bases and J lost 6; bases outside the gene matches: 4. Germline assignment: CDR1 SGDLS and CDR2 YYNGEE. The CDR3 consists of 16 residues. CDR3 loop: CASSVGASGRANEQFF. DNA of the CDR3: TGTGCCAGCAGCGTAGGTGCTAGCGGGAGGGCCAATGAGCAGTTCTTC.

V gene TRBV18 combines with J gene TRBJ2-3; D is perhaps TRBD2 (5 bases). The V end was cut by 2 bases, the J end by 2 bases, with 14 bases between. This CDR3 region has 16 residues. Germline assignment: CDR1 KGHSH and CDR2 LQKENI. CDR3 residues: CASSPMRVGITDTQYF. The CDR3 coding sequence is TGTGCCAGCTCACCAATGAGGGTTGGGATCACAGATACGCAGTATTTT.